A single sample is the source of the 29 T cell receptor beta chains below, sequenced in a study of CD8+ T cells in alopecia areata. Extraction of RNA preceded its reverse transcription into cDNA, which served as the sequencing template. Here immunoSEQ multiplex PCR was the method, and the copy in TCRdb shows in-frame clones only, minus some. Seen here are about 98,000 clones, around two fifths observed once, and the top ten hold around 0.8%. Sequenced sample: CD4+ T cells sorted from blood. The receptors were gathered from a human donor with alopecia areata.

V and J are TRBV29-1 and TRBJ2-3; the match to TRBD1 covers 7 bases. The ends lost 8 bases at V and 6 bases at J; junction bases unmatched: 11. Germline CDR1 is SQVTM and CDR2 is ANQGSEA. CDR3 length: 13 residues. DNA of the CDR3: TGCAGCTCCAGGACAGGTCAGGGGGATACGCAGTATTTT. Its translation is CSSRTGQGDTQYF.

This clone was seen a few times. This chain connects TRBV29-1 to TRBJ1-1; no clear D gene. CDR1 is SQVTM, CDR2 ANQGSEA, per germline. V lost 3 bases and J 5 bases, leaving 13 bases between the germline ends. The CDR3 sequence is 13 residues long. The CDR3 region is CSVDGQSATEAFF. The CDR3 DNA is TGCAGCGTTGACGGGCAGTCGGCGACTGAAGCTTTCTTT. The entire variable domain, with the rest obtained from reference TRBV29-1 and TRBJ1-1, is as follows: SAVISQKPSRDICQRGTSLTIQCQVDSQVTMMFWYRQQPGQSLTLIATANQGSEATYESGFVIDKFPISRPNLTFSTLTVSNMSPEDSSIYLCSVDGQSATEAFFGQGTRLTVV.

This clone was counted a few times. The chain joins TRBV29-1 to TRBJ2-7, with D perhaps matching TRBD1 (5 bases). V dropped 2 bases and J dropped 3 bases, with 11 bases sitting between them. The CDR3 runs to 13 residues. The germline V gene encodes CDR1 SQVTM and CDR2 ANQGSEA. The CDR3 reads CSVEIATGYEQYF. The CDR3 DNA sequence: TGCAGCGTTGAAATAGCTACAGGCTACGAGCAGTACTTC.

V and J are TRBV2 and TRBJ2-7; D gene ambiguous. The CDR3 consists of 14 residues. V was shortened by 6 bases and J by 2 bases, with 14 bases between the two germline ends. Germline loops: CDR1 SNHLY, CDR2 FYNNEI. CDR3 coding DNA: TGTGCCAGCAGCCCCCCCTACGGACCCTACGAGCAGTACTTC. Its protein product is CASSPPYGPYEQYF. Drawing the rest from reference TRBV2 and TRBJ2-7, the complete variable domain is EPEVTQTPSHQVTQMGQEVILRCVPISNHLYFYWYRQILGQKVEFLVSFYNNEISEKSEIFDDQFSVERPDGSNFTLKIRSTKLEDSAMYFCASSPPYGPYEQYFGPGTRLTVT.

This chain uses TRBV29-1 with TRBJ2-7; 7 bases match TRBD2. Looked up from germline, CDR1 is SQVTM and CDR2 is ANQGSEA. The CDR3 has 15 residues. Trimming at V came to 6 bases and at J to 5 bases, leaving 16 bases not matched to a gene. The CDR3 protein is CSVAPGLVPMHEQYF. Here the CDR3 DNA reads TGCAGCGTCGCACCTGGACTAGTACCCATGCACGAGCAGTACTTC.

With regard to this clone: A read error may produce the germline difference seen at one junction end. The same CDR3 arises from other DNA sequences in this sample as well. This chain joins TRBV29-1 and TRBJ1-4; a possible D gene is TRBD1 (6 bases). Germline-derived CDR1 and CDR2 are SQVTM and ANQGSEA. This CDR3 is 13 amino acids long. The chain's CDR3 is CSVSQGGSEKLFF. In nucleotides, the CDR3 is TGCAGCGTTTCACAGGGAGGAAGTGAAAAACTGTTCTTT.

The rearrangement links TRBV29-1 to TRBJ2-7, with a possible D match to TRBD1 (5 bases). CDR3 length: 13 amino acids. Germline assignment: CDR1 SQVTM and CDR2 ANQGSEA. V was trimmed by 5 bases and J by 7 bases, leaving 18 bases between them. The CDR3, as DNA: TGCAGCGTTCGTCAGGGTCCCCCCGCTGAGCAGTACTTC. Translating gives CSVRQGPPAEQYF.

This clone was observed a handful of times. V and J are TRBV29-1 and TRBJ2-3; D is perhaps TRBD2 (6 bases). Germline V gene data show CDR1 as SQVTM and CDR2 as ANQGSEA. CDR3 length equals 13 residues. The V and J ends lost 6 bases and 0 bases respectively, with 10 bases between them. DNA for the CDR3: TGCAGCGTCCCGGGAGCGAGCACAGATACGCAGTATTTT. Translation gives CSVPGASTDTQYF.

Only a few counts were recorded for this clone. The chain joins TRBV29-1 to TRBJ1-1, with D tentatively TRBD1 (6 bases). This CDR3 contains 13 residues. Trimming stripped 8 bases from V and 1 base from J, with 14 bases between. CDR1 and CDR2 from the germline V gene are SQVTM and ANQGSEA. CDR3 loop: CSTGTNPNTEAFF. The CDR3 region has the DNA TGCAGCACCGGGACAAACCCGAACACTGAAGCTTTCTTT.

The J gene is TRBJ2-7, the V gene TRBV29-1; 7 bases are shared with TRBD1. The CDR3 has 11 residues. The germline V gene has CDR1 SQVTM and CDR2 ANQGSEA. J was trimmed by 6 bases and V by 7 bases; bases with no gene match: 6. The CDR3 DNA is TGCAGCGGGCAAACAGGGGCCGAGCAGTACTTC. Translation: CSGQTGAEQYF.

This clone was observed a few times. The chain joins TRBV29-1 to TRBJ2-3; no definite D call. Trimming stripped 3 bases from V and 4 bases from J, with 8 bases between. The CDR3 sequence is 12 residues long. In germline, CDR1 is SQVTM, CDR2 ANQGSEA. This CDR3 reads CSVDRVSDTQYF. DNA for the CDR3: TGCAGCGTTGATAGGGTTTCAGATACGCAGTATTTT.

DNA of the CDR3: TGTGCCAGCAGCGTCGCTAGCGGGAGCCCCTACGAGCAGTACTTC. The encoded protein is CASSVASGSPYEQYF. The chain uses TRBV25-1 and TRBJ2-7, with 10 bases fitting TRBD2. The CDR3 extends over 15 amino acids. The V gene end was trimmed by 6 bases and the J gene end by 2 bases; junction bases not matched to a gene: 7. Germline loops: CDR1 MGHDK, CDR2 SYGVNS.

The chain employs TRBV18 and TRBJ2-2, with D perhaps matching TRBD2 (5 bases). With 2 bases removed from V and 5 bases from J, the gap between germline ends came to 12 bases. Germline lookup yields CDR1 KGHSH and CDR2 LQKENI. This CDR3 spans 15 amino acids. The CDR3: CASSPGPPGTGELFF. The CDR3 DNA is TGTGCCAGCTCACCAGGGCCCCCGGGGACCGGGGAGCTGTTTTTT.

The V call is TRBV29-1, the J call TRBJ2-7; D is perhaps TRBD1 or TRBD2 (5 bases each). The V end lost 4 bases, the J end lost 5 bases, and 15 bases lay between the germline ends. The CDR3 runs to 13 residues. The V gene's germline CDR1 is SQVTM and CDR2 ANQGSEA. The DNA of the CDR3 is TGCAGCGTTGTTGTGTCAGGGACGAACGAGCAGTACTTC. Protein sequence: CSVVVSGTNEQYF.

This chain connects TRBV30 to TRBJ1-3; D not resolved. The CDR3 is 12 amino acids. From germline, CDR1 is GTSNPN and CDR2 SVGIG (reference sequence). The ends were cut back, 0 bases at V and 5 bases at J, with 5 bases in the middle. CDR3 in amino acids: CAWSVLRNTIYF. CDR3 nucleotide sequence: TGTGCCTGGAGTGTACTTCGAAACACCATATATTTT.

This sequence joins TRBV18 and TRBJ1-1; D gene uncertain. Trimming removed 3 bases from V and 2 bases from J, with 10 bases in between. Germline V gives CDR1 KGHSH, CDR2 LQKENI. This CDR3 has 14 amino acids. In DNA, the CDR3 is TGTGCCAGCTCACCTTACGACGGAAACACTGAAGCTTTCTTT. It codes for CASSPYDGNTEAFF.

The V gene is TRBV11-2, the J gene TRBJ2-1; 12 bases align to TRBD1. V trimming: 5 bases; J trimming: 10 bases; junction bases outside the gene matches: 6. Germline V gives CDR1 SGHAT, CDR2 FQNNGV. The CDR3 spans 14 residues. The CDR3 reads CASSQGQGAREQFF. CDR3 DNA: TGTGCCAGCAGCCAGGGACAGGGGGCGAGGGAGCAGTTCTTC.

V is TRBV4-1 and J is TRBJ2-7; no clear D. This CDR3 spans 18 amino acids. V was pared by 2 bases and J by 2 bases, with 22 bases between. From germline, CDR1 is MGHRA and CDR2 YSYEKL. CDR3 sequence: CASSQLYSKVAGTYEQYF. CDR3 nucleotide sequence: TGCGCCAGCAGCCAATTGTACTCGAAGGTAGCAGGCACCTACGAGCAGTACTTC.

This chain joins TRBV30 and TRBJ2-1; D remains unclear. The CDR3 loop spans 14 amino acids. V was trimmed by 3 bases and J by 3 bases, leaving 12 bases between them. Germline CDR1 GTSNPN, CDR2 SVGIG (reference sequence). For the CDR3, the DNA is TGTGCCTGGAGACCTCCTTATTACTACAATGAGCAGTTCTTC. Its translation is CAWRPPYYYNEQFF. Variable domain in full (rest from reference TRBV30 and TRBJ2-1): SQTIHQWPATLVQPVGSPLSLECTVEGTSNPNLYWYRQAAGRGLQLLFYSVGIGQISSEVPQNLSASRPQDRQFILSSKKLLLSDSGFYLCAWRPPYYYNEQFFGPGTRLTVL.

This sequence joins TRBV2 and TRBJ2-5, with 7 positions matching TRBD1. The CDR3 spans 15 residues. The ends lost 3 bases at V and 5 bases at J; junction bases unmatched: 9. Germline assignment: CDR1 SNHLY and CDR2 FYNNEI. The CDR3 DNA follows: TGTGCCAGCAGTGAGGAGTCAGGGGGATGGGAGACCCAGTACTTC. Residues: CASSEESGGWETQYF.

The CDR3 DNA reads TGCAGCGTTGAGGTCACAGCCCGCTATGGCTACACCTTC. Protein sequence: CSVEVTARYGYTF. The chain employs TRBV29-1 and TRBJ1-2; unclear D gene. This CDR3 has 13 residues. Looked up from germline, CDR1 is SQVTM and CDR2 is ANQGSEA. Trimming pared 3 bases from V and 4 bases from J, leaving 12 bases between. The whole variable domain, remainder taken from reference TRBV29-1 and TRBJ1-2, is SAVISQKPSRDICQRGTSLTIQCQVDSQVTMMFWYRQQPGQSLTLIATANQGSEATYESGFVIDKFPISRPNLTFSTLTVSNMSPEDSSIYLCSVEVTARYGYTFGSGTRLTVV.

The gene calls are TRBV7-2 and TRBJ1-2, with 7 bases aligning to TRBD1. V dropped 1 base and J dropped 5; count of bases not matched to a gene: 13. CDR3 length: 17 residues. Germline CDR1 SGHTA, CDR2 FQGNSA. CDR3 loop: CASSLDSRGGVVYGYTF. The CDR3 DNA reads as TGTGCCAGCAGCTTAGACTCCCGAGGGGGCGTAGTGTATGGCTACACCTTC.

Remarks on this clone: Relative to the germline gene, one junction end is altered; a read error may explain this. This sequence joins TRBV29-1 and TRBJ1-2; D is uncertain. In germline, CDR1 is SQVTM, CDR2 ANQGSEA. This CDR3 is built from 10 residues. The CDR3 coding sequence is TGCAGCGTTGAGAAGACCGCCTTCATCTTC. Translating it yields CSVEKTAFIF.

V and J are TRBV29-1 and TRBJ1-1, with D possibly TRBD1 on 5 matching bases. Germline V gene sequence: CDR1 SQVTM, CDR2 ANQGSEA. Trimming cost V 3 bases and J 0 bases, with 8 bases left between them. This CDR3 contains 13 residues. CDR3 protein: CSVDRDLNTEAFF. For the CDR3, the DNA is TGCAGCGTTGACAGGGACCTGAACACTGAAGCTTTCTTT.

The chain uses TRBV7-3 and TRBJ1-6, with D possibly being TRBD1 (6 bases). V was trimmed by 5 bases and J by 7 bases, leaving 15 bases between them. Germline CDR1 SGHTA, CDR2 FQGTGA. The CDR3 spans 15 residues. DNA for the CDR3: TGTGCCAGCAGCCAATCCGGGACACAAAATTCACCCCTCCACTTT. Translation: CASSQSGTQNSPLHF.

V usage is TRBV6-6 and J usage is TRBJ2-7; 8 nucleotides align to TRBD1. Looked up from germline, CDR1 is MNHNY and CDR2 is SVGAGI (reference sequence). Trimming at V came to 5 bases and at J to 3 bases, leaving 0 bases not matched to a gene. CDR3 length equals 12 residues. The CDR3 DNA follows: TGTGCCAGCAGTGACAGGGGCTACGAGCAGTACTTC. Its translation is CASSDRGYEQYF.

CDR3 coding DNA: TGCGCCAGCACCCAGGGGGACCACGAGCAGTACTTC. Protein sequence: CASTQGDHEQYF. The chain couples TRBV5-1 to TRBJ2-7; 7 positions match TRBD1. Looked up from germline, CDR1 is SGHRS and CDR2 is YFSETQ. The CDR3 totals 12 residues. Germline trimming cut 6 bases from V and 5 bases from J; bases unmatched to any gene: 5.

The chain employs TRBV29-1 and TRBJ2-7; 11 positions agree with TRBD2. Germline V CDR1 and CDR2: SQVTM, ANQGSEA. V lost 7 bases, J lost 4 bases, and 6 bases stayed unmatched. The CDR3 runs to 13 residues. Written as DNA, the CDR3 is TGCAGCGCATCCGGGACTAGCGGATACGAGCAGTACTTC. Translation: CSASGTSGYEQYF.

Note on this clone: Other DNA sequences in this specimen translate into the identical CDR3. The V gene is TRBV7-9, the J gene TRBJ2-7, with 8 bases aligning to TRBD2. The CDR3 runs to 11 residues. The germline CDR1 and CDR2 sequences are SEHNR and FQNEAQ (reference sequence). The V and J ends lost 8 bases and 6 bases, in that order; junction bases with no gene match: 3. DNA for the CDR3: TGTGCCAGCCGGGAGGGGGGCGAGCAGTACTTC. It yields the protein CASREGGEQYF.